These T cell receptor beta chains were read from a single sample in a study of CD8 T cells in Susac syndrome. TCRdb reprocessed the immunoSEQ multiplex PCR reads with MiXCR, giving one entry per CDR3 protein. Of about 250,000 distinct CDR3 sequences listed, roughly 95% are singletons. Sequenced material: CD4+ T cells from PBMCs. Receptors originate from a human donor with multiple sclerosis. Both conserved end residues are part of each CDR3. The D gene is left open where the match is weak.

j_call: TRBJ2-5
v_call: TRBV6-1
d_call: NA
cdr3_aa: CASSPVGGGPDQETQYF

j_call: TRBJ2-5
v_call: TRBV5-5
d_call: NA
cdr3_aa: CASSIGTGAPQYF

j_call: TRBJ2-5
v_call: TRBV19
d_call: TRBD2
cdr3_aa: CASSTGGQETQYF

j_call: TRBJ1-2
v_call: TRBV12-3/TRBV12-4
d_call: NA
cdr3_aa: CASSPGGSSYTF

j_call: TRBJ1-6
v_call: TRBV19
d_call: NA
cdr3_aa: CASSTRAVSLSSSYNSPLHF

j_call: TRBJ2-5
v_call: TRBV20-1
d_call: TRBD2
cdr3_aa: CSANGGGARWETQYF

j_call: TRBJ1-1
v_call: TRBV6-5
d_call: TRBD1
cdr3_aa: CASRQGPHTEAFF

j_call: TRBJ2-7
v_call: TRBV13
d_call: TRBD2
cdr3_aa: CASSLGGGTYYEQYF

j_call: TRBJ1-4
v_call: TRBV5-1
d_call: NA
cdr3_aa: CASSPEGGSEKLFF

j_call: TRBJ1-2
v_call: TRBV29-1
d_call: NA
cdr3_aa: CSVEERQGAVYYGYTF

j_call: TRBJ2-5
v_call: TRBV30
d_call: NA
cdr3_aa: CAWSEGRVQETQYF

j_call: TRBJ1-1
v_call: TRBV6-6
d_call: NA
cdr3_aa: CASTLGSGNTEAFF

j_call: TRBJ1-1
v_call: TRBV9
d_call: NA
cdr3_aa: CASSPRVDGNTEAFF

j_call: TRBJ1-2
v_call: TRBV23-1
d_call: NA
cdr3_aa: CASSQACTYGYTF

j_call: TRBJ1-1
v_call: TRBV24-1
d_call: NA
cdr3_aa: CATSPGVRGMNTEAFF

j_call: TRBJ2-1
v_call: TRBV7-2
d_call: TRBD2
cdr3_aa: CASSPGLAGGGGNEQFF

j_call: TRBJ1-1
v_call: TRBV6-6
d_call: NA
cdr3_aa: CASSKTQLNTEAFF

j_call: TRBJ2-2
v_call: TRBV29-1
d_call: NA
cdr3_aa: CSVDRGSTGELFF

j_call: TRBJ1-1
v_call: TRBV4-1
d_call: NA
cdr3_aa: CASSPGQFAEVFF

j_call: TRBJ1-2
v_call: TRBV5-6
d_call: NA
cdr3_aa: CASSEGPTITYGYTF

j_call: TRBJ2-5
v_call: TRBV5-4
d_call: NA
cdr3_aa: CASSWDQEETQYF

j_call: TRBJ1-1
v_call: TRBV4-1
d_call: NA
cdr3_aa: CASSPPLRNTEAFF

j_call: TRBJ2-1
v_call: TRBV5-1
d_call: TRBD2
cdr3_aa: CASSQTVAGVEQFF

j_call: TRBJ2-6
v_call: TRBV3-1
d_call: NA
cdr3_aa: CASSQGISSGANVLTF

j_call: TRBJ1-1
v_call: TRBV20-1
d_call: TRBD1
cdr3_aa: CSARRGQRAHGAFF

j_call: TRBJ2-7
v_call: TRBV20-1
d_call: NA
cdr3_aa: CSAEDGYEQYF

j_call: TRBJ2-7
v_call: TRBV4-1
d_call: NA
cdr3_aa: CASSQERRGYEQYF

j_call: TRBJ2-5
v_call: TRBV10-3
d_call: NA
cdr3_aa: CAIKDPGDRETQYF

j_call: TRBJ2-7
v_call: TRBV20-1
d_call: TRBD2
cdr3_aa: CSGTSGAYEQYF

j_call: TRBJ1-2
v_call: TRBV20-1
d_call: NA
cdr3_aa: CSARYFAGLYGYTF

j_call: TRBJ1-2
v_call: TRBV5-4
d_call: NA
cdr3_aa: CASSLVRQGGAHGYTF

j_call: TRBJ2-7
v_call: TRBV11-2
d_call: TRBD1
cdr3_aa: CASRTTGGGYEQYF

j_call: TRBJ2-1
v_call: TRBV29-1
d_call: TRBD1
cdr3_aa: CSARDSSYNEQFF